The T cell receptor (beta chain) under discussion was sequenced for a study of follicular helper T cells after annual influenza vaccination (dated by TCRdb to about 2017). Regarding the research as a whole: After each seasonal influenza vaccination, blood samples were collected on days 0, 7 and 28. To study recall of cTfh clones, some subjects were followed across successive annual vaccinations spanning the 2013-2014, 2014-2015 and 2015-2016 seasons. Six subjects had multi-year samples: four covered two vaccination seasons and two covered three seasons. The 2013-2014 samples were cryopreserved, while the 2015 samples were processed right after collection. One week after vaccination, a second recruited cohort of roughly 11 subjects (Table S1) displayed a similar ICOS+CD38+ cTfh response.

What the authors observed across the whole study: With successive annual vaccinations, a recurrent oligoclonal ICOS+CD38+ cTfh response was recalled, and this response contained tetramer and AIM influenza-specific clonotypes. ICOS+CD38+ cTfh clonality correlated with the frequency of that population, and its change correlated with the change in circulating plasmablast frequency. Day 7 ICOS+CD38+ clones were most often found later in ICOS-CD38- cTfh, suggesting that subset may serve as a memory reservoir. Rare clonotypes could not be sampled because productive TCRB sequences were recovered from only roughly 9-20% of the analyzed cells.

Comment on this clone: Its recognized antigen is unknown. No base-level quality is on record; no much larger clone is a single base apart.

The time point tag for this specimen amounts to: 2013-2014 season, 7 days after vaccination. TCRB sequencing was used to follow sorted CD4 subsets from the blood of adults before and after they were given the seasonal inactivated influenza vaccine (Fluvarix). Subjects were considered eligible if community-dwelling and if influenza vaccine had not been received in the prior 6 months. Influenza vaccine contraindications, substance abuse, HIV/AIDS, active malignancy, immunomodulatory medication and active illness such as respiratory infection were included among the exclusion criteria. Per time point, between 40 and 100 mL of blood was sampled. Non-naive CD4+CXCR5+PD-1+ cells were defined as circulating Tfh and were sorted into two fractions, ICOS+CD38+ and ICOS-CD38-. PBMC were isolated using Ficoll-Paque PLUS or SepMate separation. Cell subsets were sorted from PBMC on a BD FACS Aria before DNA extraction.

The method was the immunoSEQ multiplex PCR assay. Adaptive Biotechnologies carried out TCRB amplification, library preparation, sequencing and preliminary bioinformatics at Survey level resolution. TCRB sequencing used multiplex PCR amplification of genomic DNA from sorted cTfh populations. The paper's processing steps were these. Clonality was computed in R as 1 minus normalized Shannon entropy; the Gini index was calculated with the R package ineq. The overlap score was defined as the summed counts of shared sequences divided by the total counts of all sequences in both compared samples. Shared-clonotype significance used Fisher's exact test assuming a theoretical repertoire of 10^7 TCRB sequences. TCRdb stores this immuneACCESS table with in-frame sequences only. Part of the clones is absent; in the studies checked, under half of the shortfall reflects unresolved V genes, and no reason is known for the rest. The V and J calls and the clone size are those of that table, but D and trimming were determined from the DNA. The sample data list some 8,300 clones, and over 80% of these were observed just once. Approximately 3% of the sample lies in the top ten.

The sample here was CXCR5+ CD38- circulating T follicular helper cells from blood, taken 7 days after influenza vaccination. The sample's cell subset or site, from its label and the paper: circulating Tfh, non-naive CD4+CXCR5+PD-1+ (ICOS+CD38+ or ICOS-CD38-). The clonotype originates from an adult who received the influenza vaccine.

For the CDR3, the sequence is CSVGTAQDTEAFF. The DNA sequence reads TGCAGCGTTGGGACAGCGCAGGACACTGAAGCTTTCTTT. The V and J segments used are TRBV29-1 and TRBJ1-1; the best D guess is TRBD1, with 6 bases matching. V was cut back by 4 bases and J by 3 bases, leaving a gap of 12 bases between them. The CDR3 holds 13 amino acids from the cysteine to the phenylalanine. Only the CDR3 DNA stays, 39 bases, in frame from base 1. The germline V gene specifies SQVTM as CDR1 and ANQGSEA as CDR2.